The rows below give T cell receptor beta chains drawn from one sample of a study of T cell changes during pregnancy in multiple sclerosis. Produced via immunoSEQ multiplex PCR; TCRdb's table is partial and in-frame only. The sample has tens of thousands of clones, about 88% seen once. This material consisted of CD4+ T cells from peripheral blood mononuclear cells, taken in the first trimester of pregnancy. These receptors were obtained from a female donor with multiple sclerosis, enrolled in a pregnancy study. Each CDR3 is given with its conserved first and last residue. A D gene is named only where the DNA matches it firmly. The size field is filled for only some rows; it gives once, few, many or a size class.

d_call clone_size cdr3_length j_call v_call cdr3_aa cdr3_nt
TRBD1 NA 13 TRBJ2-1 TRBV29-1 CSVTGQTYNEQFF TGCAGCGTTACGGGACAGACATACAATGAGCAGTTCTTC
NA NA 15 TRBJ1-5 TRBV28 CASSSPPVGSQPQHF TGTGCCAGCAGTTCCCCCCCGGTAGGGAGTCAGCCCCAGCATTTT
NA NA 11 TRBJ1-2 TRBV19 CASPGTSDYTF TGTGCAAGTCCCGGGACATCGGACTACACCTTC
TRBD1 NA 13 TRBJ1-1 TRBV7-7 CASSPRQGLEAFF TGTGCCAGCAGCCCCCGACAGGGGTTAGAAGCTTTCTTT
TRBD1 NA 14 TRBJ2-3 TRBV5-4 CASSWDRLTDTQYF TGTGCCAGCAGCTGGGACAGGCTCACAGATACGCAGTATTTT
TRBD2 NA 15 TRBJ2-2 TRBV19 CASSTRSGATGELFF TGTGCCAGTAGTACAAGAAGCGGGGCCACCGGGGAGCTGTTTTTT
NA NA 13 TRBJ1-2 TRBV7-9 CATFRQANYGYTF TGTGCCACCTTCCGACAGGCTAACTATGGCTACACCTTC
TRBD2 NA 15 TRBJ2-1 TRBV6-5 CASSYALAGGNEQFF TGTGCCAGCAGTTATGCACTAGCGGGGGGGAATGAGCAGTTCTTC
TRBD1 NA 15 TRBJ1-2 TRBV9 CASSVAGTGGWGYTF TGTGCCAGCAGCGTAGCAGGGACAGGTGGATGGGGCTACACCTTC
NA few 15 TRBJ1-1 TRBV7-6 CASSLKRQGNTEAFF TGTGCCAGCAGCTTAAAACGGCAGGGGAACACTGAAGCTTTCTTT
TRBD2 NA 15 TRBJ2-3 TRBV7-3 CASSLSSGGTDTQYF TGTGCCAGCAGCTTATCTAGCGGGGGCACAGATACGCAGTATTTT
NA NA 14 TRBJ1-3 TRBV9 CASSVALSGNTIYF TGTGCCAGCAGCGTAGCCCTTTCTGGAAACACCATATATTTT
TRBD2 NA 15 TRBJ2-3 TRBV5-4 CASSLGGRAVDTQYF TGTGCCAGCAGCTTGGGCGGGAGGGCCGTAGATACGCAGTATTTT
NA NA 13 TRBJ1-1 TRBV28 CASRPSMNTEAFF TGTGCCAGCAGGCCTAGCATGAACACTGAAGCTTTCTTT
NA NA 14 TRBJ2-7 TRBV7-5 CVRSSGLLAYEQYF TGTGTCAGAAGCTCAGGACTCCTGGCCTACGAGCAGTACTTC
TRBD2 NA 16 TRBJ2-7 TRBV28 CASSSPGTSGAGEQYF TGTGCCAGCAGTTCCCCGGGGACTAGCGGTGCAGGCGAGCAGTACTTC
NA NA 16 TRBJ2-5 TRBV7-9 CASSLGQSEFQETQYF TGTGCCAGCAGCTTAGGACAGAGCGAATTCCAAGAGACCCAGTACTTC
TRBD1 NA 16 TRBJ1-3 TRBV13 CASSPGTGERRNTIYF TGTGCCAGCAGCCCCGGGACAGGGGAGAGGAGAAACACCATATATTTT
TRBD1 once 14 TRBJ1-2 TRBV5-5 CASSSTGGSGGYTF TGTGCCAGCAGCTCGACAGGGGGCAGTGGGGGCTACACCTTC
TRBD2 NA 13 TRBJ2-5 TRBV30 CACMDTSVKTQYF TGTGCCTGTATGGATACTAGCGTGAAGACCCAGTACTTC
NA once 15 TRBJ2-5 TRBV30 CAWSVQGGSKETQYF TGTGCCTGGAGTGTACAGGGAGGGTCCAAGGAGACCCAGTACTTC
TRBD2 NA 13 TRBJ2-3 TRBV30 CAWTSGGTDTQYF TGTGCCTGGACTAGCGGGGGCACAGATACGCAGTATTTT
NA once 14 TRBJ1-1 TRBV5-1 CASSLSSGVTEAFF TGCGCCAGCAGCTTATCATCCGGGGTCACTGAAGCTTTCTTT
NA once 15 TRBJ2-1 TRBV7-9 CASSFAGQPYNEQFF TGTGCCAGCAGCTTTGCGGGACAGCCTTACAATGAGCAGTTCTTC
TRBD2 NA 17 TRBJ2-2 TRBV9 CASSVSGTTKVTGELFF TGTGCCAGCAGCGTGAGCGGGACCACGAAAGTCACCGGGGAGCTGTTTTTT
NA NA 16 TRBJ1-2 TRBV6-5 CASSYSSGLRINGYTF TGTGCCAGCAGTTACTCTTCGGGACTGCGGATCAATGGCTACACCTTC
TRBD1 NA 15 TRBJ2-2 TRBV7-2 CASRRGGANTGELFF TGTGCCAGCAGACGAGGGGGCGCGAACACCGGGGAGCTGTTTTTT
NA NA 16 TRBJ2-1 TRBV19 CASSITRLLYYNEQFF TGTGCCAGTAGTATAACGCGGCTCCTATATTACAATGAGCAGTTCTTC
NA NA 16 TRBJ1-1 TRBV6-5 CASSYRGGRLGTEAFF TGTGCCAGCAGTTACCGCGGGGGGAGACTAGGCACTGAAGCTTTCTTT
NA NA 14 TRBJ2-1 TRBV11-2 CASSLKRGNGEQFF TGTGCCAGCAGCTTAAAACGGGGGAACGGTGAGCAGTTCTTC
NA NA 15 TRBJ1-2 TRBV4-2 CASSQVQDQGYGYTF TGTGCCAGCAGCCAAGTTCAGGATCAGGGGTATGGCTACACCTTC
TRBD1 NA 14 TRBJ2-7 TRBV7-7 CASSLGQGAYEQYF TGTGCCAGCAGCTTAGGACAGGGGGCTTACGAGCAGTACTTC
NA NA 13 TRBJ2-7 TRBV5-5 CASSFLVSYEQYF TGTGCCAGCAGCTTTCTCGTCTCCTACGAGCAGTACTTC
TRBD1 NA 14 TRBJ1-5 TRBV6-1 CASRGQGFYQPQHF TGTGCCAGCAGAGGACAGGGGTTTTATCAGCCCCAGCATTTT
NA once 14 TRBJ2-7 TRBV5-6 CASSPEYPRGEQYF TGTGCCAGCAGCCCCGAGTACCCCCGCGGAGAGCAGTACTTC
TRBD1 NA 15 TRBJ2-1 TRBV19 CASSIGQGAKYEQFF TGTGCCAGTAGTATAGGACAGGGGGCGAAATACGAGCAGTTCTTC
NA few 13 TRBJ1-1 TRBV7-2 CASSLVQVSEAFF TGTGCCAGCAGCTTAGTACAGGTCTCTGAAGCTTTCTTT